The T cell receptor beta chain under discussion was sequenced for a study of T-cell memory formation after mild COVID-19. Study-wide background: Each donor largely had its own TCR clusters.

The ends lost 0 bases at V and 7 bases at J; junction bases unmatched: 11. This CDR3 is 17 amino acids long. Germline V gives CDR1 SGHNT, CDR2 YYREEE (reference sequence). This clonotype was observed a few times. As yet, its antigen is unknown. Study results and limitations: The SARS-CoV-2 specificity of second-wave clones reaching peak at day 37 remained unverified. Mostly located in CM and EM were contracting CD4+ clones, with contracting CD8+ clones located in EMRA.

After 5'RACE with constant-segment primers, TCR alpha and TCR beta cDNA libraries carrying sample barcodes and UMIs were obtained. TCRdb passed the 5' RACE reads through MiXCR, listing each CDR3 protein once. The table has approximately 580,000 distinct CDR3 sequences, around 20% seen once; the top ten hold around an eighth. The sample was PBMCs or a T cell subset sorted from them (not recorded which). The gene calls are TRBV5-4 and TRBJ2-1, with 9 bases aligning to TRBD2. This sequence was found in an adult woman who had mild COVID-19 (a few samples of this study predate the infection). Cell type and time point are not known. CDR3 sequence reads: CASSLGLHSGSINEQFF. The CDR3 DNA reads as TGTGCCAGCAGCTTGGGGCTCCATAGCGGGAGCATAAATGAGCAGTTCTTC.